The clone carrying this T cell receptor (beta chain) was counted at least ten times. What it binds is unknown. This entry is derived from a study of T-cell reconstitution after alpha-beta-depleted transplantation in children. Findings and limits, study-wide: Newly made T cells mostly supplied T-cell counts and diversity one year after transplant.

V dropped 4 bases and J dropped 10 bases, with 10 bases sitting between them. The CDR3 spans 11 residues. Library preparation (for TCRbeta) was performed with unique molecular identifiers. TCRdb redid the calling of the PCR reads with MiXCR, one entry per CDR3 protein. This table has around 500,000 distinct CDR3 sequences, 23% appearing once. The chain employs TRBV12-3 or TRBV12-4 and TRBJ1-1; D uncertain. This TCR came from a boy less than two years old who had a stem cell transplant for acute myeloid leukemia, so the T cells may come from the graft donor. The sample here was PBMCs, mostly from graft donor cells, taken 360 days after TCRalphabeta/CD19-depleted stem cell transplant. The CDR3 sequence is CASSYRGGAFF. In DNA form, the CDR3 reads TGTGCCAGCAGTTACCGGGGTGGAGCTTTCTTT.